This T cell receptor beta chain was observed in a study of untreated major depressive disorder. Study-level results: Sequencing showed nonsignificant TRBV25-01 and TRBV02-01 differences matching flow cytometry.

Germline CDR1 is ENHRY and CDR2 is SYGVKD. The V and J ends lost 2 bases and 6 bases, in that order; junction bases with no gene match: 4. This CDR3 contains 14 residues. All participants were of European descent. A remark on this clone: Antigen: not known.

The method was immunoSEQ multiplex PCR; TCRdb's version includes in-frame clones alone and lacks a portion of them. The sample includes tens of thousands of clones, 70% to 90% seen only once; the top ten take 4.5% to 6.5%. The TCR comes from a woman in her 30s in good health. The specimen was CD4+ T cells from PBMCs. The rearrangement uses TRBV10-3 and TRBJ2-3; TRBD1 aligns across 8 bases. The CDR3 spells CAISEVGQGDTQYF. In DNA form, the CDR3 reads TGTGCCATCAGTGAGGTCGGACAGGGCGATACGCAGTATTTT.